Listed here are 14 T cell receptor beta chains from one sample, sequenced in a study of shared clonotypes between healthy human individuals. Here immunoSEQ multiplex PCR was the method, and the copy in TCRdb shows in-frame clones only, minus some. The sample lists millions of clones; over 85% were seen once. Sequencing was done on a sample of naive CD4+ T cells sorted from blood. Subset: CD45RA+ positively selected. These receptor sequences come from a man younger than 30 in good health.

In regard to this clone: The identical CDR3 is also encoded by other nucleotide sequences in the sample. This chain connects TRBV2 to TRBJ1-1; D gene uncertain. The germline V and J ends were trimmed by 5 bases and 1 base, with 8 bases remaining between them. The CDR3 totals 13 residues. Germline V lookup: CDR1 SNHLY, CDR2 FYNNEI. CDR3 loop: CASSNLGNTEAFF. CDR3 coding DNA: TGTGCCAGCAGTAACTTGGGGAACACTGAAGCTTTCTTT.

The gene calls are TRBV19 and TRBJ1-2; D might be TRBD1 (5 bases). The germline CDR1 and CDR2 sequences are LNHDA and SQIVND (reference sequence). The CDR3 spans 13 residues. V lost 7 bases, J lost 4 bases, and 13 bases lay in between. The CDR3 DNA sequence: TGTGCCAGTAATACAGGACGATTCTATGGCTACACCTTC. Translating gives CASNTGRFYGYTF. The entire variable domain, with the rest obtained from reference TRBV19 and TRBJ1-2, is as follows: DGGITQSPKYLFRKEGQNVTLSCEQNLNHDAMYWYRQDPGQGLRLIYYSQIVNDFQKGDIAEGYSVSREKKESFPLTVTSAQKNPTAFYLCASNTGRFYGYTFGSGTRLTVV.

The chain recombines TRBV30 with TRBJ2-7, with D unclear. This CDR3 has 12 amino acids. Germline CDR1 reads GTSNPN; CDR2 reads SVGIG (reference sequence). V lost 3 bases and J 11 bases, leaving 17 bases between the germline ends. The CDR3 loop reads CAWSTTASPKYF. As DNA, the CDR3 is TGTGCCTGGAGCACGACTGCCTCCCCCAAGTACTTC.

The rearrangement links TRBV7-2 to TRBJ2-1; 7 bases fit TRBD2. V trimming: 2 bases; J trimming: 0 bases; junction bases outside the gene matches: 4. Germline CDR1 and CDR2: SGHTA and FQGNSA. This CDR3 contains 16 residues. CDR3 in DNA: TGTGCCAGCAGCTTATACGGGGGGAACTCCTACAATGAGCAGTTCTTC. It translates to CASSLYGGNSYNEQFF.

The chain couples TRBV10-3 to TRBJ2-2; D could derive from TRBD1 or TRBD2 (5 bases each). Deletions cut 7 bases from V and 4 bases from J, with 16 bases between. This CDR3 spans 15 amino acids. Germline lookup yields CDR1 ENHRY and CDR2 SYGVKD. This chain's CDR3 is CAITAGRVGTGELFF. For the CDR3, the DNA is TGTGCCATCACCGCGGGCAGGGTGGGCACCGGGGAGCTGTTTTTT.

CDR3 sequence: CASIRTSGRVEQFF. The CDR3 DNA follows: TGTGCCAGCATTCGGACTAGCGGGAGGGTTGAGCAGTTCTTC. The chain uses TRBV6-1 and TRBJ2-1, with TRBD2 matching over 15 bases. The V gene end was trimmed by 7 bases and the J gene end by 9 bases; junction bases not matched to a gene: 4. The CDR3 sequence is 14 residues long. Germline CDR1 is MNHNS and CDR2 is SASEGT.

The chain uses TRBV7-2 and TRBJ2-7; the D gene could be TRBD1 or TRBD2 (6 bases each). CDR1 is SGHTA, CDR2 FQGNSA, per germline. The CDR3 extends over 16 amino acids. Between the trimmed V and J ends, which lost 3 bases and 5 bases, there was a span of 20 bases. DNA of the CDR3: TGTGCCAGCAGCTTCCTTGACCGGGGGCCCGGAAACGAGCAGTACTTC. Translation gives CASSFLDRGPGNEQYF.

As for this clone: At the DNA level, this CDR3 is encoded by other sequences in the same sample as well. The chain is built from TRBV7-2 and TRBJ2-7; D unresolved. This CDR3 spans 13 amino acids. Trimming left V 3 bases short and J 1 base short, with 7 bases between. Germline assignment: CDR1 SGHTA and CDR2 FQGNSA. The CDR3 coding sequence is TGTGCCAGCAGCTTTACCGGATCCTACGAGCAGTACTTC. Translated: CASSFTGSYEQYF.

The chain uses TRBV5-6 and TRBJ1-6, with D unresolved. The CDR3 consists of 16 residues. Germline V CDR1 and CDR2: SGHDT, YYEEEE. V dropped 4 bases and J dropped 4 bases, with 15 bases sitting between them. This CDR3 is CASSPGTSGYNSPLHF. The CDR3 nucleotides are TGTGCCAGCAGCCCGGGCACATCGGGGTATAATTCACCCCTCCACTTT. The whole variable domain, remainder taken from reference TRBV5-6 and TRBJ1-6, is DAGVTQSPTHLIKTRGQQVTLRCSPKSGHDTVSWYQQALGQGPQFIFQYYEEEERQRGNFPDRFSGHQFPNYSSELNVNALLLGDSALYLCASSPGTSGYNSPLHFGNGTRLTVT.

Of note for this clone: The same CDR3 arises from other DNA sequences in this sample as well. This chain links TRBV5-1 with TRBJ1-3; D gene unclear. This CDR3 region has 15 residues. Germline values: CDR1 SGHRS, CDR2 YFSETQ. V gave up 0 bases and J gave up 0 bases, with 7 bases separating them. The CDR3 DNA follows: TGCGCCAGCAGCTTGGGAGGTAGCTCTGGAAACACCATATATTTT. It translates to CASSLGGSSGNTIYF.

The chain is built from TRBV11-2 and TRBJ1-5; D may be TRBD1 (5 bases). V was trimmed by 6 bases and J by 6 bases, leaving 15 bases between them. The CDR3 contains 14 residues. Per the germline V gene, CDR1 is SGHAT and CDR2 is FQNNGV. As DNA, the CDR3 is TGTGCCAGCAGGTCCCAGGGAATCGGTCAGCCCCAGCATTTT. Protein sequence: CASRSQGIGQPQHF.

The rearrangement joins TRBV7-3 to TRBJ2-2; either TRBD1 or TRBD2 may supply D (5 bases each). Germline lookup yields CDR1 SGHTA and CDR2 FQGTGA. The V end was cut by 1 base, the J end by 7 bases, with 10 bases between. The CDR3 spans 14 residues. The CDR3, as DNA: TGTGCCAGCAGCTTAAGGGGGAAGAGCGGGGAGCTGTTTTTT. It codes for CASSLRGKSGELFF.

This clone was seen only once. V is TRBV9 and J is TRBJ2-1; 8 bases match TRBD1. V lost 4 bases, J lost 6 bases, and 9 bases stayed unmatched. CDR1 and CDR2 (germline): SGDLS, YYNGEE. The CDR3 loop spans 15 amino acids. CDR3: CASSSQGARSNEQFF. The CDR3 coding sequence is TGTGCCAGCAGCTCCCAGGGGGCGAGGTCCAATGAGCAGTTCTTC.

Comments on this clone: This specimen includes other DNA sequences encoding the same CDR3. This chain joins TRBV5-1 and TRBJ2-2, with D perhaps assigned TRBD1 or TRBD2 (5 bases each). V was trimmed by 4 bases and J by 2 bases, leaving 9 bases between them. Germline CDR1 and CDR2: SGHRS and YFSETQ. This CDR3 spans 14 amino acids. The CDR3 DNA sequence: TGCGCCAGCAGCCCGGGGCTTAACACCGGGGAGCTGTTTTTT. This sequence encodes CASSPGLNTGELFF.